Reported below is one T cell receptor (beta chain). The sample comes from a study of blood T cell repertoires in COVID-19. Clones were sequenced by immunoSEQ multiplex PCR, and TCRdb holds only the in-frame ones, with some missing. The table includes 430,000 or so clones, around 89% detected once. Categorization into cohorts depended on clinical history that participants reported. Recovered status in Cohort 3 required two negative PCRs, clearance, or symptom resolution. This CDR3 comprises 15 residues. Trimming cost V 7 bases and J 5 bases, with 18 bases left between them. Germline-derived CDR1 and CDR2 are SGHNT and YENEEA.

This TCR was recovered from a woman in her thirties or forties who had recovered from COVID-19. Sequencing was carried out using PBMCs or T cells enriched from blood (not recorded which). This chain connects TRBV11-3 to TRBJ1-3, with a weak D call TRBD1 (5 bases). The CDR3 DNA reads TGTGCCAGCACTTTCTCTCAGGGAAGAAGAAACACCATATATTTT. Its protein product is CASTFSQGRRNTIYF.